One and the same sample provided the 30 T cell receptor beta chains below, sequenced in a study of blood T cells in healthy people across ages. A J-beta primer mix and a sample-barcoded 5' primer were used in a second PCR of roughly 6 to 11 cycles. From the 5' RACE reads, TCRdb called clonotypes with MiXCR, one entry per CDR3 protein. The sample carries about 1.8 million distinct CDR3 sequences, around 50% recorded once. The sequenced material came from blood. These receptor sequences come from a woman aged 35 to 49 in good health.

The chain employs TRBV4-3 and TRBJ2-5; D is perhaps TRBD1 (5 bases). This CDR3 contains 15 residues. The germline V gene encodes CDR1 LGHNA and CDR2 YSLEER. Between the trimmed V and J ends, which lost 1 base and 4 bases, there was a span of 13 bases. The CDR3 coding sequence is TGCGCCAGCAGCCAAGGGACATCGATGGGAGAGACCCAGTACTTC. Translated: CASSQGTSMGETQYF.

The V call is TRBV25-1, the J call TRBJ1-4; TRBD1 matches 12 bases. Germline V gene lookup returns CDR1 MGHDK and CDR2 SYGVNS. This CDR3 region has 12 residues. Trimming took 8 bases from V and 8 from J; bases not matched to a gene: 0. CDR3 protein: CASGTGGEKLFF. The CDR3 DNA reads TGTGCCAGCGGGACAGGGGGCGAAAAACTGTTTTTT.

The V call is TRBV9, the J call TRBJ1-2; D remains unclear. The CDR3 sequence is 14 residues long. The germline V gene has CDR1 SGDLS and CDR2 YYNGEE. Trimming took 2 bases from V and 0 from J, leaving 8 bases between them. CDR3 sequence reads: CASSVLGSNYGYTF. CDR3 coding DNA: TGTGCCAGCAGCGTCCTAGGTTCTAACTATGGCTACACCTTC.

The rearrangement links TRBV5-6 to TRBJ2-1, with TRBD1 matching over 9 bases. CDR3 size: 14 residues. Germline lookup yields CDR1 SGHDT and CDR2 YYEEEE. Trimming at V came to 2 bases and at J to 7 bases, leaving 4 bases not matched to a gene. The CDR3 DNA reads as TGTGCCAGCAGCTTTGGGACAGGGCTTAATGAGCAGTTCTTC. The encoded protein is CASSFGTGLNEQFF.

Comments on this clonotype: One end of the junction does not line up with germline, which may come from a read error. The gene calls are TRBV10-3 and TRBJ2-2; D unresolved. CDR1 is ENHRY, CDR2 SYGVKD, per germline. The CDR3 covers 11 residues. In nucleotides, the CDR3 is TGTGCCATTAGTGAGGCCGGGGAGCTGTTTTTT. This codes for CAISEAGELFF.

The J gene is TRBJ2-1, the V gene TRBV12-3 or TRBV12-4; unclear D gene. This CDR3 region has 13 residues. Trimming removed 7 bases at V and 7 bases at J, with 14 bases between. The CDR3 region has the DNA TGTGCCAGCACCTGGGTTAGCCGAAATGAGCAGTTCTTC. This codes for CASTWVSRNEQFF.

The V gene is TRBV29-1, the J gene TRBJ2-5; TRBD1 is a possible D gene (5 bases). The CDR3 has 16 amino acids. Trimming cost V 1 base and J 5 bases, with 20 bases left between them. Per the germline V gene, CDR1 is SQVTM and CDR2 is ANQGSEA. This CDR3 is CSVEVASAGAGETQYF. The CDR3 DNA sequence: TGCAGCGTTGAAGTTGCGTCAGCTGGGGCAGGGGAGACCCAGTACTTC.

In its sample, this clonotype was seen once. The V gene is TRBV20-1, the J gene TRBJ1-2; no firm D call. V dropped 6 bases and J dropped 0 bases, with 14 bases sitting between them. This CDR3 has 14 amino acids. Germline V lookup: CDR1 DFQATT, CDR2 SNEGSKA (reference sequence). The CDR3 coding sequence is TGCAGTGCGCCTAGAGTACTTACTAACTATGGCTACACCTTC. Protein: CSAPRVLTNYGYTF.

V gene TRBV6-2 or TRBV6-3 combines with J gene TRBJ2-3; D is unresolved. V lost 5 bases, J lost 0 bases, and 9 bases lay in between. Germline assignment: CDR1 MNHEY and CDR2 SVGEGT. The CDR3 covers 14 residues. Here the CDR3 reads CASSRPQSTDTQYF. For the CDR3, the DNA is TGTGCCAGCAGTCGACCACAGAGCACAGATACGCAGTATTTT.

V is TRBV12-3 or TRBV12-4 and J is TRBJ1-1, with D tentatively TRBD1 (5 bases). The CDR3 is made up of 17 amino acids. Between the trimmed V and J ends, which lost 5 bases and 0 bases, there was a span of 19 bases. The chain's CDR3 is CASSRYRLTVVNTEAFF. CDR3 sequence (DNA): TGTGCCAGCAGTCGATACCGACTGACAGTCGTGAACACTGAAGCTTTCTTT.

This clonotype appeared a single time. The gene calls are TRBV6-2 or TRBV6-3 and TRBJ2-1; 9 bases are shared with TRBD1. V trimming: 5 bases; J trimming: 6 bases; junction bases outside the gene matches: 8. Per the germline V gene, CDR1 is MNHEY and CDR2 is SVGEGT. The length of the CDR3 is 15 residues. CDR3 bases: TGTGCCAGCAGTAATGGACAGGGGCAAGTCAATGAGCAGTTCTTC. It yields the protein CASSNGQGQVNEQFF.

This chain uses TRBV24-1 with TRBJ1-2; 9 bases fit TRBD1. Germline loops: CDR1 KGHDR, CDR2 SFDVKD. CDR3 length: 16 residues. With 0 bases clipped from V and 8 bases from J, the junction kept 9 bases outside the gene matches. The CDR3 sequence: CATSDLRTGVMEGYTF. CDR3 DNA: TGTGCCACCAGTGATTTGCGGACAGGGGTAATGGAGGGCTACACCTTC.

There are a few counts of this clonotype. The rearrangement links TRBV13 to TRBJ2-5, with 7 bases fitting TRBD2. CDR3 length equals 12 residues. Germline trimming cut 4 bases from V and 11 bases from J; bases unmatched to any gene: 7. Germline CDR1 reads PRHDT; CDR2 reads FYEKMQ (reference sequence). The CDR3 is CASSSAGKEQYF. CDR3 DNA sequence: TGTGCCAGCAGCTCAGCGGGGAAAGAGCAGTACTTC.

This clonotype turned up a few times. The chain employs TRBV7-2 and TRBJ1-2; possibly TRBD1 for D (5 bases). CDR1 is SGHTA, CDR2 FQGNSA, per germline. V lost 5 bases, J lost 5 bases, and 18 bases lay in between. This CDR3 spans 15 amino acids. CDR3 loop: CASSLGTGAKYGYTF. CDR3 coding DNA: TGTGCCAGCAGCCTCGGAACAGGAGCAAAATATGGCTACACCTTC.

This clonotype was observed a single time. The V call is TRBV20-1, the J call TRBJ2-7, with D possibly called TRBD1 or TRBD2 (5 bases each). The CDR3 spans 13 residues. Trimming took 1 base from V and 7 from J, leaving 14 bases between them. Looked up from germline, CDR1 is DFQATT and CDR2 is SNEGSKA (reference sequence). CDR3 sequence: CSARGGEFEEQYF. In DNA form, the CDR3 reads TGCAGTGCTAGAGGAGGGGAATTTGAGGAGCAGTACTTC.

The gene calls are TRBV5-1 and TRBJ2-2, with D possibly being TRBD1 (5 bases). Germline V gene sequence: CDR1 SGHRS, CDR2 YFSETQ. The CDR3 loop spans 15 amino acids. The V end lost 1 base, the J end lost 4 bases, and 11 bases lay between the germline ends. CDR3 sequence reads: CASSLFRAGTGELFF. The CDR3 DNA reads as TGCGCCAGCAGCTTGTTCAGGGCTGGCACCGGGGAGCTGTTTTTT.

V usage is TRBV20-1 and J usage is TRBJ1-5; D ambiguous. This CDR3 has 15 amino acids. Trimming took 1 base from V and 5 from J, leaving 15 bases between them. Germline V gives CDR1 DFQATT, CDR2 SNEGSKA (reference sequence). CDR3 in amino acids: CSARVSLDVHQPQHF. In DNA, the CDR3 is TGCAGTGCTAGAGTTTCTCTGGACGTACATCAGCCCCAGCATTTT.

This clonotype was counted only a few times. V gene TRBV4-1 combines with J gene TRBJ2-1; the D call may be TRBD1 or TRBD2 (5 bases each). V lost 5 bases, J lost 0 bases, and 23 bases lay in between. The CDR3 extends over 19 amino acids. Germline-derived CDR1 and CDR2 are MGHRA and YSYEKL. The CDR3 DNA reads as TGCGCCAGCAGCTACCGGGACCAAACTCGGTCGAGCTCCTACAATGAGCAGTTCTTC. The encoded protein is CASSYRDQTRSSSYNEQFF.

The chain is built from TRBV5-5 and TRBJ2-5; D may match TRBD1 or TRBD2 (6 bases each). Trimming shortened V by 3 bases and J by 4 bases, and 16 bases separated the two germline ends. The CDR3 has 15 amino acids. Germline loops: CDR1 SGHKS, CDR2 YYEKEE (reference sequence). CDR3 protein: CASSSPGGRGETQYF. DNA for the CDR3: TGTGCCAGCAGCTCGCCCGGGGGCAGGGGAGAGACCCAGTACTTC.

The chain joins TRBV3-1 to TRBJ2-1; no clear D gene. Trimming took 0 bases from V and 6 from J, leaving 12 bases between them. Germline V CDR1 and CDR2: LGHDT, YNNKEL (reference sequence). CDR3 length: 15 amino acids. The chain's CDR3 is CASSQDLLGINEQFF. CDR3 in DNA: TGTGCCAGCAGCCAAGATCTCCTAGGGATCAATGAGCAGTTCTTC.

The CDR3: CASSQNPSGGPSYEQYF. Written as DNA, the CDR3 is TGCGCCAGCAGCCAAAATCCTAGCGGGGGCCCCTCCTACGAGCAGTACTTC. V gene TRBV4-1 combines with J gene TRBJ2-7, with 10 bases fitting TRBD2. Germline values: CDR1 MGHRA, CDR2 YSYEKL. This CDR3 region has 17 residues. Unmatched junction bases numbered 7, after V lost 2 bases and J lost 0 bases.

This chain uses TRBV12-3 or TRBV12-4 with TRBJ2-3; 10 positions agree with TRBD2. The CDR3 loop spans 15 amino acids. V was clipped by 7 bases and J by 3 bases; unmatched bases: 7. CDR3 region: CASTHRLAGTDTQYF. For the CDR3, the DNA is TGTGCCAGCACCCATAGACTAGCGGGTACAGATACGCAGTATTTT.

The V gene is TRBV6-5, the J gene TRBJ2-4; TRBD2 agrees at 9 bases. The assigned J gene may be wrong: the sequence end matches TRBJ2-5 better. Per germline, CDR1 MNHEY and CDR2 SVGAGI. The CDR3 consists of 16 residues. The CDR3 sequence: CASSPVAGAIQETQYF. DNA for the CDR3: TGTGCCAGCAGTCCGGTAGCGGGGGCCATCCAAGAGACCCAGTACTTC.

This clonotype was picked up one time. CDR3 nucleotides: TGTGCCAGCAGTTCGAGACAGGGGCTATGGGATACGCAGTATTTT. Amino acids: CASSSRQGLWDTQYF. The chain links TRBV12-3 or TRBV12-4 to TRBJ2-3; 8 nucleotides line up with TRBD1. The junction had 9 bases not matched to a gene; V was cut back by 4 bases and J by 6 bases. The CDR3 sequence is 15 residues long.

The rearrangement uses TRBV27 and TRBJ1-2; 10 bases are a match to TRBD1. There are 17 residues in the CDR3. Per the germline V gene, CDR1 is MNHEY and CDR2 is SMNVEV (reference sequence). Unmatched junction bases numbered 17, after V lost 6 bases and J lost 7 bases. CDR3 protein: CASSPGPRQGARGGYTF. The CDR3 nucleotides are TGTGCCAGCAGCCCCGGGCCCCGACAGGGGGCTCGAGGTGGCTACACCTTC.

This clonotype was counted a few times. The rearrangement uses TRBV5-1 and TRBJ1-2, with a weak D call TRBD1 (6 bases). Trimming shortened V by 0 bases and J by 6 bases, and 12 bases separated the two germline ends. The germline gives CDR1 SGHRS, CDR2 YFSETQ. The CDR3 has 14 amino acids. CDR3 bases: TGCGCCAGCAGCTTGGTTCCAGGGGAAAATGGCTACACCTTC. Translation: CASSLVPGENGYTF.

The chain uses TRBV27 and TRBJ2-3; tentative D call: TRBD2 (6 bases). Per germline, CDR1 MNHEY and CDR2 SMNVEV (reference sequence). CDR3 length: 18 residues. Trimming took 5 bases from V and 1 from J, leaving 22 bases between them. The CDR3 loop is CASSPSRGEPSGTDTQYF. CDR3 sequence (DNA): TGTGCCAGCAGTCCCTCCCGCGGGGAGCCGTCTGGCACAGATACGCAGTATTTT.

The V call is TRBV5-1, the J call TRBJ2-2; 7 bases fit TRBD1. This CDR3 comprises 15 residues. The junction had 11 bases not matched to a gene; V was cut back by 4 bases and J by 8 bases. The germline gives CDR1 SGHRS, CDR2 YFSETQ. CDR3 sequence reads: CASSAAGTEGGELFF. Written as DNA, the CDR3 is TGCGCCAGCAGCGCAGCCGGGACAGAAGGTGGGGAGCTGTTTTTT. Full variable domain (remainder filled in from reference TRBV5-1 and TRBJ2-2): KAGVTQTPRYLIKTRGQQVTLSCSPISGHRSVSWYQQTPGQGLQFLFEYFSETQRNKGNFPGRFSGRQFSNSRSEMNVSTLELGDSALYLCASSAAGTEGGELFFGEGSRLTVL.

This clonotype was detected only a few times. This chain links TRBV10-3 with TRBJ2-4, with D hard to call. Looked up from germline, CDR1 is ENHRY and CDR2 is SYGVKD. Trimming removed 2 bases at V and 2 bases at J, with 13 bases between. The CDR3 length is 16 residues. The CDR3 coding sequence is TGTGCCATCAGTGAGGTCGATGGGTTACCCAAAAACATTCAGTACTTC. It yields the protein CAISEVDGLPKNIQYF.

The genes are TRBV4-1 and TRBJ2-3; possible D gene TRBD2, 5 bases. The ends were cut back, 3 bases at V and 1 base at J, with 14 bases in the middle. CDR1 and CDR2 (germline): MGHRA, YSYEKL. CDR3 length equals 16 residues. The CDR3: CASSQVTSPGTDTQYF. In nucleotides, the CDR3 is TGCGCCAGCAGCCAGGTTACTAGTCCCGGCACAGATACGCAGTATTTT.